Below are 19 T cell receptor beta chains sequenced from a single sample in a study of follicular helper T cells after annual influenza vaccination. Specified time point: 2015-2016 season, 7 days after influenza vaccination. Only in-frame clones appear in the TCRdb table, and some are missing; sequencing was by immunoSEQ multiplex PCR. Of fewer than 7,500 clones in the sample, roughly 76% were seen once. Sequencing used CXCR5- memory CD4+ T cells sorted from blood, obtained 7 days after influenza vaccination. Receptors originate from an adult who received the influenza vaccine.

The chain combines TRBV9 with TRBJ1-5; D is undetermined. V dropped 4 bases and J dropped 8 bases, with 10 bases sitting between them. CDR3 length: 12 amino acids. The germline V gene encodes CDR1 SGDLS and CDR2 YYNGEE. This CDR3 reads CASSLSGKPQHF. CDR3 coding DNA: TGTGCCAGCAGCCTCTCGGGGAAGCCCCAGCATTTT.

V and J are TRBV5-1 and TRBJ2-5, with a tentative D call TRBD1 (6 bases). This CDR3 comprises 17 residues. V lost 0 bases and J lost 0, with 15 bases in between. In germline, CDR1 is SGHRS, CDR2 YFSETQ. CDR3 amino acids: CASSLGQGPLYQETQYF. CDR3 bases: TGCGCCAGCAGCTTGGGGCAGGGGCCACTATACCAAGAGACCCAGTACTTC.

In this sample, this clone turned up once. The genes are TRBV4-1 and TRBJ2-3; D assignment may be TRBD1 or TRBD2 (5 bases each). CDR3 size: 18 residues. Germline V lookup: CDR1 MGHRA, CDR2 YSYEKL. Trimming pared 1 base from V and 1 base from J, leaving 18 bases between. CDR3 nucleotides: TGCGCCAGCAGCCAAGGGGTGATACGGGGACGCCGCACAGATACGCAGTATTTT. Protein: CASSQGVIRGRRTDTQYF.

The J gene is TRBJ2-3, the V gene TRBV5-5; no definite D call. The CDR3 spans 14 residues. CDR1 and CDR2 (germline): SGHKS, YYEKEE (reference sequence). Deletions cut 0 bases from V and 2 bases from J, with 7 bases between. CDR3 loop: CASSLGLYTDTQYF. CDR3 coding DNA: TGTGCCAGCAGCTTGGGGCTGTACACAGATACGCAGTATTTT.

The chain carries TRBV7-8 and TRBJ1-5; D may be TRBD1 (5 bases). The CDR3 totals 12 residues. Germline V CDR1 and CDR2: SGHVS, FQNEAQ. V was clipped by 5 bases and J by 4 bases, with 6 bases between them. The DNA of the CDR3 is TGTGCCAGCAGCCCAGGGAATCAGCCCCAGCATTTT. The encoded protein is CASSPGNQPQHF.

This chain uses TRBV18 with TRBJ2-7; 8 nucleotides agree with TRBD2. In germline, CDR1 is KGHSH, CDR2 LQKENI. The ends lost 2 bases at V and 3 bases at J; junction bases unmatched: 9. The CDR3 consists of 16 residues. In DNA, the CDR3 is TGTGCCAGCTCACCAAACCCCGGGACTAGAGACTACGAGCAGTACTTC. This codes for CASSPNPGTRDYEQYF.

The rearrangement uses TRBV27 and TRBJ2-5; possible D gene TRBD2, 6 bases. V was shortened by 10 bases and J by 7 bases, with 25 bases between the two germline ends. CDR3 length: 15 amino acids. Germline V gene sequence: CDR1 MNHEY, CDR2 SMNVEV (reference sequence). Here the CDR3 DNA reads TGTGCCATCATATTTTCGGATCGGGAGTTTGTGACCCAGTACTTC. Its protein is CAIIFSDREFVTQYF.

CDR3 protein: CASRPISSYEQYF. The DNA for the CDR3 is TGTGCCTCACGTCCGATATCCTCCTACGAGCAGTACTTC. This rearrangement joins TRBV6-5 to TRBJ2-7; D is uncertain. The CDR3 spans 13 residues. Germline CDR1 reads MNHEY; CDR2 reads SVGAGI. V lost 11 bases and J lost 0, with 14 bases in between.

The V gene is TRBV11-3, the J gene TRBJ2-1; D unresolved. Germline V lookup: CDR1 SGHNT, CDR2 YENEEA. CDR3 size: 16 residues. The ends were cut back, 4 bases at V and 12 bases at J, with 25 bases in the middle. Here the CDR3 DNA reads TGTGCCAGCAGCTCCCTTCCCCCGGGCCTTTGGGGTGGGCAGTTCTTC. Amino acids: CASSSLPPGLWGGQFF.

This chain joins TRBV6-5 and TRBJ2-6, with unresolved D. The CDR3 contains 15 residues. V dropped 5 bases and J dropped 0 bases, with 8 bases sitting between them. Looked up from germline, CDR1 is MNHEY and CDR2 is SVGAGI. This CDR3 is CASSPHHSGANVLTF. As DNA, the CDR3 is TGTGCCAGCAGTCCACACCACTCTGGGGCCAACGTCCTGACTTTC.

J is TRBJ2-1 and V is TRBV29-1; possibly TRBD2 for D (6 bases). Germline V gene data show CDR1 as SQVTM and CDR2 as ANQGSEA. V was pared by 4 bases and J by 7 bases, with 8 bases between. The CDR3 extends over 11 amino acids. The CDR3 is CSVGGGNEQFF. The CDR3 region has the DNA TGCAGCGTTGGCGGAGGGAATGAGCAGTTCTTC.

The chain uses TRBV28 and TRBJ2-2; perhaps TRBD1 as D (5 bases). CDR3 size: 14 residues. Per the germline V gene, CDR1 is MDHEN and CDR2 is SYDVKM. Trimming took off 10 bases at V and 2 bases at J, with 14 bases between the two ends. CDR3 coding DNA: TGTGCCACTTACGGTCAGGGTAACACCGGGGAGCTGTTTTTT. Residues: CATYGQGNTGELFF. Drawing the rest from reference TRBV28 and TRBJ2-2, the complete variable domain is DVKVTQSSRYLVKRTGEKVFLECVQDMDHENMFWYRQDPGLGLRLIYFSYDVKMKEKGDIPEGYSVSREKKERFSLILESASTNQTSMYLCATYGQGNTGELFFGEGSRLTVL.

As DNA, the CDR3 is TGTGCCAGCTCACCCCCCTCCCTCTCCTACAATGAGCAGTTCTTC. It specifies CASSPPSLSYNEQFF. The rearrangement uses TRBV18 and TRBJ2-1, with D unclear. The CDR3 runs to 15 residues. The V end was cut by 3 bases, the J end by 0 bases, with 9 bases between. Per germline, CDR1 KGHSH and CDR2 LQKENI.

V and J are TRBV5-1 and TRBJ2-5; 16 nucleotides align to TRBD2. V lost 2 bases, J lost 4 bases, and 5 bases stayed unmatched. This CDR3 has 17 amino acids. Germline V gives CDR1 SGHRS, CDR2 YFSETQ. CDR3 residues: CASSFGTSGGAPETQYF. DNA of the CDR3: TGCGCCAGCAGCTTCGGGACTAGCGGGGGGGCCCCAGAGACCCAGTACTTC. Combining the CDR3 with reference TRBV5-1 and TRBJ2-5 gives the whole variable domain KAGVTQTPRYLIKTRGQQVTLSCSPISGHRSVSWYQQTPGQGLQFLFEYFSETQRNKGNFPGRFSGRQFSNSRSEMNVSTLELGDSALYLCASSFGTSGGAPETQYFGPGTRLLVL.

The chain joins TRBV7-2 to TRBJ2-5; D gene uncertain. This CDR3 comprises 12 residues. Germline V CDR1 and CDR2: SGHTA, FQGNSA. V dropped 4 bases and J dropped 9 bases, with 12 bases sitting between them. This chain's CDR3 is CASSSPNLAQYF. As DNA, the CDR3 is TGTGCCAGCAGCTCCCCTAACTTGGCCCAGTACTTC.

The CDR3 here is CASTLGQGDVGYTF. The CDR3 DNA is TGTGCCAGCACCCTAGGACAGGGGGATGTTGGCTACACCTTC. The V call is TRBV5-6, the J call TRBJ1-2, with 10 bases fitting TRBD1. The germline CDR1 and CDR2 sequences are SGHDT and YYEEEE. CDR3 length equals 14 residues. V trimming: 6 bases; J trimming: 7 bases; junction bases outside the gene matches: 9.

This chain links TRBV28 with TRBJ2-7; D is unclear. V was trimmed by 5 bases and J by 0 bases, leaving 11 bases between them. This CDR3 contains 14 residues. Germline CDR1 MDHEN, CDR2 SYDVKM. Here the CDR3 reads CASSPTALSYEQYF. CDR3 bases: TGTGCCAGCAGTCCAACAGCCCTCTCCTACGAGCAGTACTTC.

This chain links TRBV5-8 with TRBJ2-3, with D possibly matching TRBD1 (6 bases). The CDR3 extends over 14 amino acids. Germline CDR1 is SGHTS and CDR2 is YDEGEE. The V and J ends lost 0 bases and 3 bases respectively, with 8 bases between them. CDR3 residues: CASSLEGQTDTQYF. The CDR3 DNA sequence: TGTGCCAGCAGCTTGGAGGGACAAACAGATACGCAGTATTTT.

The chain joins TRBV11-2 to TRBJ2-4; TRBD2 aligns across 9 bases. The CDR3 is 15 amino acids. Germline V lookup: CDR1 SGHAT, CDR2 FQNNGV. Trimming cost V 0 bases and J 6 bases; bases outside gene matches: 3. The chain's CDR3 is CASSLERGGGNIQYF. The CDR3 DNA follows: TGTGCCAGCAGCTTAGAGCGGGGGGGCGGAAACATTCAGTACTTC.